The 6 T cell receptor beta chains below come from one sample, sequenced in a study of post-analysis software for immune sequencing data. Findings and caveats of the study: Four or five TRBV segments (TRBV5-6, TRBV5-1 and TRBV20-1 among them) occurred more frequently in patients than in controls.

These receptors' targets are unknown. The library was made from cDNA and included unique molecular identifiers. TCRdb itself ran the PCR reads through MiXCR, one entry per CDR3 protein. The sample includes more than 450,000 distinct CDR3 sequences, about 44% of them seen just once. Sequences were obtained from blood. Receptors were obtained from a girl aged 5-17 years with multiple sclerosis.

This chain joins TRBV5-4 and TRBJ1-2, with a weak D call TRBD1 (6 bases). CDR3 length equals 13 residues. V shed 3 bases and J shed 4 bases, with 10 bases lying between them. CDR1 SGHNT and CDR2 YYREEE come from the germline V gene (reference sequence). CDR3: CASSWRTVYGYTF. The CDR3 region has the DNA TGTGCCAGCAGCTGGAGGACAGTCTATGGCTACACCTTC.

Only a few counts were recorded for this clonotype. The chain has TRBV27 and TRBJ2-1; unclear D gene. Germline CDR1 reads MNHEY; CDR2 reads SMNVEV (reference sequence). The CDR3 runs 14 residues. Trimming stripped 3 bases from V and 2 bases from J, with 8 bases between. The CDR3, as DNA: TGTGCCAGCAGTTTGACCAAAACCTACAATGAGCAGTTCTTC. It is translated as CASSLTKTYNEQFF.

This clonotype showed up many times. The chain is built from TRBV12-3 or TRBV12-4 and TRBJ2-1; the match to TRBD1 covers 7 bases. V lost 6 bases and J lost 12; bases outside the gene matches: 17. The CDR3 consists of 15 residues. CDR3 in DNA: TGTGCCAGCAGCTACAGGACAGGCCCCAAAGGGGTGCAGTTCTTC. This sequence encodes CASSYRTGPKGVQFF.

This clonotype was detected once. The rearrangement uses TRBV12-3 or TRBV12-4 and TRBJ2-5; D is uncertain. Trimming removed 2 bases from V and 13 bases from J, with 11 bases in between. The CDR3 extends over 11 amino acids. CDR3 nucleotides: TGTGCCAGCAGTTTATTCCCCGGGCGGTACTTC. Translated, it gives CASSLFPGRYF.

V and J are TRBV3-1 and TRBJ2-7, with D perhaps matching TRBD1 (6 bases). Trimming took off 3 bases at V and 4 bases at J, with 10 bases between the two ends. The CDR3 loop spans 13 amino acids. Germline-derived CDR1 and CDR2 are LGHDT and YNNKEL (reference sequence). This CDR3 reads CASSHVTGYEQYF. DNA for the CDR3: TGTGCCAGCAGCCACGTGACAGGTTACGAGCAGTACTTC.

The rearrangement uses TRBV5-6 and TRBJ2-1; 12 nucleotides line up with TRBD2. The CDR3 loop spans 17 amino acids. Germline assignment: CDR1 SGHDT and CDR2 YYEEEE. J gave up 9 bases and V 3 bases, and 13 bases lay outside the gene matches. CDR3 nucleotides: TGTGCCAGCAGCTCTGTTCAGACTAGCGGGAGTAGGAGTGAGCAGTTCTTC. This translates into CASSSVQTSGSRSEQFF.